The rows below give T cell receptor beta chains drawn from one sample of a study of PD-L1 blockade in urothelial cancer. Using immunoSEQ multiplex PCR, the repertoire was profiled, and TCRdb retains in-frame clones only, with some absent. The sample records roughly 87,000 clones, 80% to 90% being singletons. Sequencing was performed on PBMCs, taken around atezolizumab (anti-PD-L1) treatment. These receptors originate from a woman of 80 years or more with urothelial cancer. Each CDR3 is given with its conserved first and last residue. The D gene is left open where the match is weak. Expanded clones are given a class, and other clones once, few, many or no size at all.

>-|TRBJ2-5|-|TRBV19
CASSIVSRRQETQYF
TGTGCCAGTAGTATAGTATCCAGGCGCCAAGAGACCCAGTACTTC
>-|TRBJ1-2|-|TRBV7-9
CASSPRTQPNYGYTF
TGTGCCAGCAGCCCCCGGACTCAGCCTAACTATGGCTACACCTTC
>TRBD2|TRBJ2-3|-|TRBV28
CASSLGSGLRTDTQYF
TGTGCCAGCAGTTTGGGTAGCGGGTTACGCACAGATACGCAGTATTTT
>-|TRBJ2-2|-|TRBV7-2
CASTRLGQGGELFF
TGTGCCAGCACCCGACTTGGGCAGGGCGGGGAGCTGTTTTTT
>TRBD2|TRBJ2-2|-|TRBV7-9
CASSSGLAGGELFF
TGTGCCAGCAGCTCGGGACTAGCGGGAGGGGAGCTGTTTTTT
>-|TRBJ2-5|-|TRBV2
CASGGGEEGMYQETQYF
TGTGCCAGCGGAGGGGGGGAGGAAGGGATGTACCAAGAGACCCAGTACTTC
>-|TRBJ2-7|-|TRBV27
CASSSHISHEQYF
TGTGCCAGCAGTTCCCACATTTCGCACGAGCAGTACTTC
>TRBD2|TRBJ2-2|-|TRBV11-3
CASSLSGSSSGELFF
TGTGCCAGCAGTTTGAGCGGGAGTAGTAGCGGGGAGCTGTTTTTT
>TRBD1|TRBJ1-1|-|TRBV27
CASRADRGRNTEAFF
TGTGCCAGCAGAGCGGACAGGGGAAGGAACACTGAAGCTTTCTTT
>-|TRBJ1-2|-|TRBV27
CASSYSEGRYGYTF
TGTGCCAGCAGTTATAGCGAAGGGAGGTATGGCTACACCTTC
>-|TRBJ1-4|-|TRBV29-1
CSVAGLATNEKLFF
TGCAGCGTTGCAGGGCTTGCAACTAATGAAAAACTGTTTTTT
>-|TRBJ1-2|-|TRBV5-4
CASSLRSNYGYTF
TGTGCCAGCAGCCTACGATCTAACTATGGCTACACCTTC
>TRBD2|TRBJ2-1|-|TRBV5-1
CASSLGGTSSYNEQFF
TGCGCCAGCAGCTTGGGGGGGACTAGCAGCTACAATGAGCAGTTCTTC
>TRBD1|TRBJ2-7|-|TRBV19
CASSTAGTGPYEQYF
TGTGCCAGTAGTACAGCCGGGACAGGGCCCTACGAGCAGTACTTC
>-|TRBJ2-1|-|TRBV5-4
CASSRRGVYNEQFF
TGTGCCAGCAGCCGCAGGGGGGTCTACAATGAGCAGTTCTTC
>-|TRBJ1-4|-|TRBV30
CAWTDTINEKLFF
TGTGCCTGGACGGACACGATTAATGAAAAACTGTTTTTT
>-|TRBJ2-2|-|TRBV10-2
CASSVVSSVSTGELFF
TGCGCCAGCAGTGTGGTCTCCTCGGTGAGCACCGGGGAGCTGTTTTTT
>-|TRBJ2-2|-|TRBV5-1
CATTYTGELFF
TGCGCCACTACGTACACCGGGGAGCTGTTTTTT
>-|TRBJ1-5|-|TRBV5-1
CASSLLGGHSQPQHF
TGCGCCAGCAGCTTGCTGGGGGGTCATAGTCAGCCCCAGCATTTT
>TRBD1|TRBJ1-1|-|TRBV7-2
CASSLGQLNAEAFF
TGTGCCAGCAGCTTGGGACAGCTCAACGCTGAAGCTTTCTTT
>-|TRBJ2-7|-|TRBV10-1
CARTPVGSQASYEQYF
TGCGCCAGAACCCCTGTTGGTAGCCAAGCTTCCTACGAGCAGTACTTC
>-|TRBJ2-7|-|TRBV19
CASSIAQQSSYEQYF
TGTGCCAGTAGTATAGCCCAACAGAGCTCCTACGAGCAGTACTTC
>-|TRBJ1-2|-|TRBV28
CASSPPERLAHGYTF
TGTGCCAGCAGTCCACCGGAGCGGCTCGCCCATGGCTACACCTTC
>-|TRBJ1-4|-|TRBV27
CASSFRSSATNEKLFF
TGTGCCAGCAGTTTTCGGTCGTCTGCAACTAATGAAAAACTGTTTTTT
>-|TRBJ1-1|-|TRBV6-1
CATQGQMNTEAFF
TGTGCCACACAAGGACAGATGAACACTGAAGCTTTCTTT
>TRBD2|TRBJ2-3|-|TRBV7-3
CASSGLAGGTDTQYF
TGTGCCAGCAGCGGACTAGCGGGGGGCACAGATACGCAGTATTTT
>-|TRBJ1-2|-|TRBV6-1
CASARGAGYTF
TGTGCCAGCGCCCGTGGTGCGGGCTACACCTTC
>-|TRBJ1-1|-|TRBV7-9
CASSPPGLTDTEAFF
TGTGCCAGCAGCCCCCCCGGACTGACTGACACTGAAGCTTTCTTT
>-|TRBJ2-7|-|TRBV20-1
CSPRQGHEQYF
TGCAGTCCCAGGCAGGGCCACGAGCAGTACTTC
>TRBD2|TRBJ2-3|-|TRBV7-6
CASSLGVAGRLGSTDTQYF
TGTGCCAGCAGCTTAGGAGTAGCGGGGCGGCTGGGTAGCACAGATACGCAGTATTTT
>TRBD1|TRBJ1-1|-|TRBV5-1
CASSLTGGGTEAFF
TGCGCCAGCAGCTTAACAGGGGGAGGGACTGAAGCTTTCTTT
>TRBD1|TRBJ2-7|-|TRBV28
CASNTGQGLYEQYF
TGTGCCAGCAATACGGGACAGGGGCTCTACGAGCAGTACTTC
>-|TRBJ2-5|-|TRBV5-1
CASSLRQDQETQYF
TGCGCCAGCAGCTTGAGGCAGGACCAAGAGACCCAGTACTTC
>-|TRBJ2-7|-|TRBV11-3
CASSFTSDPSYEQYF
TGTGCCAGCAGCTTTACCAGCGATCCATCCTACGAGCAGTACTTC
>TRBD1|TRBJ2-7|few|TRBV27
CASSLRQGAVYEQYF
TGTGCCAGCAGTTTAAGACAGGGTGCAGTTTACGAGCAGTACTTC
>TRBD2|TRBJ2-3|-|TRBV5-1
CASSPSTVSGREGDTQYF
TGCGCCAGCAGCCCCTCGACGGTTAGCGGGAGGGAGGGAGATACGCAGTATTTT
>-|TRBJ2-3|-|TRBV5-4
CASSLGQGKTDTQYF
TGTGCCAGCAGCTTGGGTCAGGGGAAAACAGATACGCAGTATTTT
>-|TRBJ1-2|-|TRBV19
CASSTQLDSGGYTF
TGTGCCAGTAGTACCCAACTCGACAGTGGCGGCTACACCTTC
>TRBD1|TRBJ1-2|once|TRBV5-1
CASSFRTGGADGYTF
TGCGCCAGCAGCTTCCGGACAGGGGGCGCCGATGGCTACACCTTC
>TRBD1|TRBJ2-7|once|TRBV6-7
CASSLLNWDSPYEQYF
TGTGCCAGCAGCCTTTTAAATTGGGACAGCCCCTACGAGCAGTACTTC
>-|TRBJ2-6|-|TRBV2
CASMPRGSGANVLTF
TGTGCCAGCATGCCCCGGGGCTCTGGGGCCAACGTCCTGACTTTC
>TRBD2|TRBJ2-1|-|TRBV7-9
CASSPGGTSGSREQFF
TGTGCCAGCAGCCCCGGCGGGACTAGCGGGAGTCGTGAGCAGTTCTTC
>-|TRBJ1-2|-|TRBV18
CASSPDSNYGYTF
TGTGCCAGCTCACCGGACAGTAACTATGGCTACACCTTC
>TRBD2|TRBJ2-1|-|TRBV19
CASSLRTSGNEQFF
TGTGCCAGTAGTCTCAGGACTAGCGGCAATGAGCAGTTCTTC
>-|TRBJ2-7|-|TRBV6-1
CATSGASAGEQYF
TGTGCCACCTCCGGAGCCTCCGCGGGAGAGCAGTACTTC
>-|TRBJ2-5|once|TRBV6-5
CASSDPGYQETQYF
TGTGCCAGCAGCGACCCGGGGTACCAAGAGACCCAGTACTTC